The 8 T cell receptor beta chains below come from one sample, sequenced in a study of identical twins. TCRdb used MiXCR to reprocess the 5' RACE reads, holding one entry per CDR3 protein. The data hold about 890,000 distinct CDR3 sequences, with over 9% observed a single time. This sample also belongs to another study, concerning yellow fever vaccine responses in identical twins.

The sample comprised PBMCs. The receptors stem from a woman in her late teens or twenties in good health.

This clonotype was observed a few times. The CDR3 DNA is TGTGCCACCAGTGAGTCAGGGGGCGGCCCGAGGATTGAGCAGTTCTTC. Translating gives CATSESGGGPRIEQFF. The chain is built from TRBV24-1 and TRBJ2-1, with 8 bases identical to TRBD1. CDR1 and CDR2 (germline): KGHDR, SFDVKD. J lost 9 bases, V lost 4 bases, and 13 bases had no gene match. There are 16 residues in the CDR3.

This clonotype was detected many times. Compared with germline, one end of the junction differs, possibly owing to a read error. The V call is TRBV4-1, the J call TRBJ2-1; D is perhaps TRBD2 (6 bases). The CDR3 consists of 15 residues. CDR1 is MGHRA and CDR2 is YSYEKL in the germline V gene. CDR3 DNA: TGTGCCAGCAGCCAAGCGGGTGGCTCCTACAATGAGCAGTTCTTC. Translated: CASSQAGGSYNEQFF.

V is TRBV9 and J is TRBJ2-1, with TRBD2 as a possible D gene (5 bases). V was trimmed by 6 bases and J by 8 bases, leaving 18 bases between them. The germline V gene has CDR1 SGDLS and CDR2 YYNGEE. CDR3 length: 14 residues. CDR3 DNA: TGTGCCAGCACGGGCGGTAGGCCCGGGGATGAGCAGTTCTTC. As protein: CASTGGRPGDEQFF. Drawing the rest from reference TRBV9 and TRBJ2-1, the complete variable domain is DSGVTQTPKHLITATGQRVTLRCSPRSGDLSVYWYQQSLDQGLQFLIQYYNGEERAKGNILERFSAQQFPDLHSELNLSSLELGDSALYFCASTGGRPGDEQFFGPGTRLTVL.

This clonotype was seen only a few times. V and J are TRBV6-1 and TRBJ1-5, with 9 positions matching TRBD1. The CDR3 contains 14 residues. V shed 9 bases, J shed 2 bases, and the junction held 5 bases outside the gene matches. Germline V gene sequence: CDR1 MNHNS, CDR2 SASEGT. The CDR3 DNA follows: TGTGCCAGTACAGGGGGCGCGGGCAATCAGCCCCAGCATTTT. This encodes CASTGGAGNQPQHF.

The chain uses TRBV12-3 or TRBV12-4 and TRBJ1-5; 7 bases are a match to TRBD1. V gave up 8 bases and J gave up 0 bases; unmatched junction bases: 4. This CDR3 region has 14 residues. The CDR3 coding sequence is TGTGCCAGCCGACAGGGACTTAGCAATCAGCCCCAGCATTTT. Protein: CASRQGLSNQPQHF.

This clonotype has only a few counts. This chain joins TRBV15 and TRBJ2-3; D is uncertain. From germline, CDR1 is LNHNV and CDR2 YYDKDF (reference sequence). V was pared by 3 bases and J by 6 bases, with 7 bases between. CDR3 length equals 12 residues. DNA for the CDR3: TGTGCCACCAGCAGTACACTGGATACGCAGTATTTT. The encoded protein is CATSSTLDTQYF.

This clonotype was seen more than once but under ten times. The V call is TRBV28, the J call TRBJ2-1, with 8 bases matching TRBD1. The J segment lost 7 bases and the V segment lost 7 bases, leaving 9 bases of the junction unmatched. Germline V gene lookup returns CDR1 MDHEN and CDR2 SYDVKM. The CDR3 has 14 residues. The CDR3 loop is CASIGTGLQNEQFF. DNA for the CDR3: TGTGCCAGCATCGGGACAGGACTCCAAAATGAGCAGTTCTTC.

This clonotype was seen a handful of times. This chain uses TRBV27 with TRBJ2-7; 9 bases match TRBD1. V gave up 6 bases and J gave up 5 bases; unmatched junction bases: 8. CDR3 length equals 14 residues. Germline V gene data show CDR1 as MNHEY and CDR2 as SMNVEV (reference sequence). CDR3 nucleotides: TGTGCCAGCAGCTGGGGACAGGGTATCGACGAGCAGTACTTC. Its protein is CASSWGQGIDEQYF.